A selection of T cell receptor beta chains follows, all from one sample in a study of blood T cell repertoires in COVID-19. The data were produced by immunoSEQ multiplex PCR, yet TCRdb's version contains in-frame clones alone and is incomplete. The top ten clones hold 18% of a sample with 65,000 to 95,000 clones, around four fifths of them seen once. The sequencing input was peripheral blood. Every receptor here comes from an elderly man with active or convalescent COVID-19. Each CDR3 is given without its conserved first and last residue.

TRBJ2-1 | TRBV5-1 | ASSSGLPKSRQF
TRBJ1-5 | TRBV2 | ASSRGDQPQH
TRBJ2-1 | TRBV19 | ATGTGLYNEQF
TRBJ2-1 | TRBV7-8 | ASSQLSGSDNEQF
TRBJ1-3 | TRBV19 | ASTFKTVVSGNTIY
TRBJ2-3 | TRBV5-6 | ASSRRLQNTDTQY
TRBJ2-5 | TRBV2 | ASSEVGKAPRGQETQY
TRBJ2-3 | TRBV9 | ASSVDSGSPDTQY
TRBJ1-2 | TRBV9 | ASSVGKGLGYT
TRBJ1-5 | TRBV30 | AWSETGIVSPQH
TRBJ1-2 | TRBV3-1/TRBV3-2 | ASSQDDGRGIRNYGYT
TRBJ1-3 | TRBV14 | ASSPWTDGNTIY
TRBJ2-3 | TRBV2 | ASRATSDGTDTQY
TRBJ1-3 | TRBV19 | ASSDRGSGNTIY
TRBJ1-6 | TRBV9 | ASSVHSYNSPLH
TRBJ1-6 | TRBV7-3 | ASSFGGLDSPLH
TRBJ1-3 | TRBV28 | ASRYPGSGNTIY
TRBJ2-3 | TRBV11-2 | ASSSNPGTDTQY
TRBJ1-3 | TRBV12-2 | ASRPRQGPAGNTIY
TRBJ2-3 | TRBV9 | ASSVGASSTDTQY
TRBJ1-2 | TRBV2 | ASVQVVANYGYT
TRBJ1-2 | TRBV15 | ATSRDRDYGYT
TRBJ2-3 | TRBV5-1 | ASSLLAGGEISSTDTQY
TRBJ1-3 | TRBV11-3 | ASSSVPPPGPGNTIY
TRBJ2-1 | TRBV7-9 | ASNLPERQGYNEQF
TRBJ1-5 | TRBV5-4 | ASSFEGNQPQH
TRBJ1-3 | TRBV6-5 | ASRTRDSSGNTIY
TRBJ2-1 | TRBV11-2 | ASSETVEQF
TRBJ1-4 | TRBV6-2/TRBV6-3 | ASSFSGWDRRNEKLF
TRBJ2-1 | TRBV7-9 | ASSFRGTGVDEQF
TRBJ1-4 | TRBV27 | ASSPYGRTTNEKLF
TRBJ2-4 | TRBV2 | ASSAGQIQNIQY
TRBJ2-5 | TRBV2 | ASSLRLARQETQY
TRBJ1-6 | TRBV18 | ASSPFGGKQGTPLH
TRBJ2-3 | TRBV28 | ASSRLRRGSSADTQY
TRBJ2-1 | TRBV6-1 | ASSEFGDEQF
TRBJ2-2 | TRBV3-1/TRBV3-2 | ASSRGLAGDTGELF